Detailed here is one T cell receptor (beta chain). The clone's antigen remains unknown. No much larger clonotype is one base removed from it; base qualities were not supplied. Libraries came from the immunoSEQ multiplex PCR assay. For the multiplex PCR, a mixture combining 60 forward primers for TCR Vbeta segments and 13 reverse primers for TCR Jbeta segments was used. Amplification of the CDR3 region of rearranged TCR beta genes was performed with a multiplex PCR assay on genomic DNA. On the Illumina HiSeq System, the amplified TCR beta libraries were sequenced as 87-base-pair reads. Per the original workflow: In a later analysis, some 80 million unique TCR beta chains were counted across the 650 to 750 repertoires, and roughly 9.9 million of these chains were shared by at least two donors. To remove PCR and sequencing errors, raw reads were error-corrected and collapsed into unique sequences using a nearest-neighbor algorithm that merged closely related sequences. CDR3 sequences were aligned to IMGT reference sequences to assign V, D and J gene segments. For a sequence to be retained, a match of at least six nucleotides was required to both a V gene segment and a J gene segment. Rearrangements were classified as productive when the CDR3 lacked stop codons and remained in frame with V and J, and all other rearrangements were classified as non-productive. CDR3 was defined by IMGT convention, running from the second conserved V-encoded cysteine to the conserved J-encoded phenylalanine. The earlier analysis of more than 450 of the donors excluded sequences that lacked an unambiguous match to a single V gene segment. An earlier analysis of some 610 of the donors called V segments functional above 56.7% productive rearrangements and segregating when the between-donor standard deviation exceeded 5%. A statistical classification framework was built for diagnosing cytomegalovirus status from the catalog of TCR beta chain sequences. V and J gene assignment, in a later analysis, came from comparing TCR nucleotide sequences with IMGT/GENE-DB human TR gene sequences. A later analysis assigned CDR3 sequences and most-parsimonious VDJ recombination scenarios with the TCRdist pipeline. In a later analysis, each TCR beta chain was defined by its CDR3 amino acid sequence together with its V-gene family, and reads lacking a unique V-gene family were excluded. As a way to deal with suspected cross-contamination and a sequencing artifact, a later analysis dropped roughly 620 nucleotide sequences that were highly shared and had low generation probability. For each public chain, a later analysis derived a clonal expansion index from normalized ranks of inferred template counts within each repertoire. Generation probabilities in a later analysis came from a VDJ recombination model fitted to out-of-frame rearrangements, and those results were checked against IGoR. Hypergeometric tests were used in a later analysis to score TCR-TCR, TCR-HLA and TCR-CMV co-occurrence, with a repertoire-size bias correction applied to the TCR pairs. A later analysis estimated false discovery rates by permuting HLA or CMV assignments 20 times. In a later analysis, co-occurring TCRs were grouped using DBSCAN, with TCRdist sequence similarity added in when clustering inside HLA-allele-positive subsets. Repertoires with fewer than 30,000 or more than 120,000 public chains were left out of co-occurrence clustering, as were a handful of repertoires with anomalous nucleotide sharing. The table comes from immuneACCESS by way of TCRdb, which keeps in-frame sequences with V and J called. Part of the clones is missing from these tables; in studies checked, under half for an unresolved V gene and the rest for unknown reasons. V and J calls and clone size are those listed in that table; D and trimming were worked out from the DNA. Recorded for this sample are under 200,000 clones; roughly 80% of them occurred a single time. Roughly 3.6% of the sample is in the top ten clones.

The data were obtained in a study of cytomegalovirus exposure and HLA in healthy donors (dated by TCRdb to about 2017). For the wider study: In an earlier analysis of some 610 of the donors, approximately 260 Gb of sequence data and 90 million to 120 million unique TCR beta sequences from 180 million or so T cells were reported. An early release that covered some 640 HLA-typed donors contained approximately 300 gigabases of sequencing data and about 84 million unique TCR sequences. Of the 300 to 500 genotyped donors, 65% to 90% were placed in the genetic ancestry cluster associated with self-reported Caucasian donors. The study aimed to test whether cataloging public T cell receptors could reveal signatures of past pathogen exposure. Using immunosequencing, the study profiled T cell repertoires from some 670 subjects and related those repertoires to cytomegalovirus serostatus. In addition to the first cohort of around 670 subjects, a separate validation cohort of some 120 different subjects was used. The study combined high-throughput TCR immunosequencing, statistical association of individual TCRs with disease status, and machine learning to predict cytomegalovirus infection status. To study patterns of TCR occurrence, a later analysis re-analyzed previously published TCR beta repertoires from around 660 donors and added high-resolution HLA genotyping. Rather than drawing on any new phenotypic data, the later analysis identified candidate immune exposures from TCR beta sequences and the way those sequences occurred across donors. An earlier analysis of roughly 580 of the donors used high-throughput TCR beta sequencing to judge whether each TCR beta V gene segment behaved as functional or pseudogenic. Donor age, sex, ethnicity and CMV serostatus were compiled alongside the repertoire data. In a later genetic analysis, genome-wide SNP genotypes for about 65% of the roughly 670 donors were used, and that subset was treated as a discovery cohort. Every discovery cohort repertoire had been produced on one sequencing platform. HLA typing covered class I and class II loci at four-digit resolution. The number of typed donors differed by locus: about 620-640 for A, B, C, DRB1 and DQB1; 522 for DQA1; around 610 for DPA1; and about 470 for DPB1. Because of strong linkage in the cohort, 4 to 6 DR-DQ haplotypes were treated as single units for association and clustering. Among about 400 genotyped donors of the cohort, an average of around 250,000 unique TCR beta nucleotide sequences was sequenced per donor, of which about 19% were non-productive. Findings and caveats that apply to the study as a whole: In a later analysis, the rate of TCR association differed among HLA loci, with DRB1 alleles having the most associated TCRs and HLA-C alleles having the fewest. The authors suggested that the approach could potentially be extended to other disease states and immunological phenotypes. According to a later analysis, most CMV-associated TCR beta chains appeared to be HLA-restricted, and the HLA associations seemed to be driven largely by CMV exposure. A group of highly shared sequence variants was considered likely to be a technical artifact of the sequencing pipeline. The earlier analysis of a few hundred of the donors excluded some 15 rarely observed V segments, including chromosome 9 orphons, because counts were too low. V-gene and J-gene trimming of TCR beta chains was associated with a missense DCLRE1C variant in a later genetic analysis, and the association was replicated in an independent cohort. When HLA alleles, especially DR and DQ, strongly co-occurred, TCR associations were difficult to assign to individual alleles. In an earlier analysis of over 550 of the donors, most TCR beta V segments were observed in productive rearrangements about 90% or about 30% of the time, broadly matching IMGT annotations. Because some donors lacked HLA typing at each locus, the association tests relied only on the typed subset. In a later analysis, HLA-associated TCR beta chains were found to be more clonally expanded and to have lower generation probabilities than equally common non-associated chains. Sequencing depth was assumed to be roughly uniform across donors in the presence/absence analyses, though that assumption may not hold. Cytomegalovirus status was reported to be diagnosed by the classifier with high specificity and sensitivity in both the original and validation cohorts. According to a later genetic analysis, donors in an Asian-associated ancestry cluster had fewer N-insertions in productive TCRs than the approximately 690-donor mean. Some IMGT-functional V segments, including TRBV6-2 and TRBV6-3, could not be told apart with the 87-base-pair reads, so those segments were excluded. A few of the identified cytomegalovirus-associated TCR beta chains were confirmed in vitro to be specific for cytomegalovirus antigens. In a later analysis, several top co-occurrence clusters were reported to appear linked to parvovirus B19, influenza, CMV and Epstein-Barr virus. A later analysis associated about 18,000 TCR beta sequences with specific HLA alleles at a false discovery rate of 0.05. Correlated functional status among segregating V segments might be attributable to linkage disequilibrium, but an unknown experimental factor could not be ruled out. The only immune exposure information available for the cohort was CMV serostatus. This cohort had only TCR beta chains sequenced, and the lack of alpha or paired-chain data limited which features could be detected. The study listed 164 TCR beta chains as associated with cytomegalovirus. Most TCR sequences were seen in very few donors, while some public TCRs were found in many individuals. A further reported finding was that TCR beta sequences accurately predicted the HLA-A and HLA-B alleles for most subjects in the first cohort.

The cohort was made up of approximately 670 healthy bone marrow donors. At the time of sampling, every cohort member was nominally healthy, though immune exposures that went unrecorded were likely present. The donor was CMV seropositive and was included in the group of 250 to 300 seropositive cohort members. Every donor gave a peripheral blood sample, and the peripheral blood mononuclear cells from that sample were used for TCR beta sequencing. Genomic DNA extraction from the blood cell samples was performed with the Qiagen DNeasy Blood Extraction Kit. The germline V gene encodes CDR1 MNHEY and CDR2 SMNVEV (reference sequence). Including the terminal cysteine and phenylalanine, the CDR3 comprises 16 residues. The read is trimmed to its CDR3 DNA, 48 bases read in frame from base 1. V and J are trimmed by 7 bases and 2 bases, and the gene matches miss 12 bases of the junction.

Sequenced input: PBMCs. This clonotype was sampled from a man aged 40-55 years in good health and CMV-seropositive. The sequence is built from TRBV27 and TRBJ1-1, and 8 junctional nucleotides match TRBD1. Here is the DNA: TGTGCCAGCACCCAGGGGGCGAATTTGGTTAACACTGAAGCTTTCTTT. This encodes CASTQGANLVNTEAFF.